Shown below are 15 T cell receptor beta chains from a single sample sequenced in a study of blood T cell repertoires in COVID-19. Measured with immunoSEQ multiplex PCR; TCRdb has only the in-frame clones, and not every one. Altogether about 100,000 clones are present, about 88% being singletons, with the ten largest covering roughly 2.3%. Specimen: peripheral blood. The receptor source for this set is a human donor in a cohort sampled during active COVID-19.

In this sample, this clone turned up once. The chain links TRBV27 to TRBJ1-2; TRBD1 aligns across 10 bases. CDR1 is MNHEY, CDR2 SMNVEV, per germline (reference sequence). V dropped 3 bases and J dropped 6; count of bases not matched to a gene: 7. This CDR3 is built from 15 residues. CDR3 in amino acids: CASSLTGTGVDGYTF. CDR3 nucleotides: TGTGCCAGCAGTTTGACCGGGACAGGGGTCGATGGCTACACCTTC.

This clone occurred many times. The chain uses TRBV2 and TRBJ1-1, with a weak D call TRBD1 (5 bases). V was trimmed by 6 bases and J by 3 bases, leaving 8 bases between them. CDR1 is SNHLY, CDR2 FYNNEI, per germline. The CDR3 is made up of 12 amino acids. Here the CDR3 DNA reads TGTGCCAGCAGCTGGGGCTACACTGAAGCTTTCTTT. Residues: CASSWGYTEAFF. The full variable domain, completed using reference TRBV2 and TRBJ1-1, is EPEVTQTPSHQVTQMGQEVILRCVPISNHLYFYWYRQILGQKVEFLVSFYNNEISEKSEIFDDQFSVERPDGSNFTLKIRSTKLEDSAMYFCASSWGYTEAFFGQGTRLTVV.

The genes are TRBV4-1 and TRBJ2-1, with D tentatively TRBD2 (6 bases). Germline-derived CDR1 and CDR2 are MGHRA and YSYEKL. With 0 bases removed from V and 2 bases from J, the gap between germline ends came to 11 bases. The CDR3 sequence is 16 residues long. The CDR3 spells CASSQDQREPYNEQFF. DNA for the CDR3: TGCGCCAGCAGCCAAGATCAACGGGAGCCCTACAATGAGCAGTTCTTC.

This chain connects TRBV7-8 to TRBJ1-5, with D perhaps matching TRBD1 (6 bases). The CDR3 runs 18 residues. V was trimmed by 5 bases and J by 3 bases, leaving 23 bases between them. From germline, CDR1 is SGHVS and CDR2 FQNEAQ. In DNA form, the CDR3 reads TGTGCCAGCAGCCATACAAGGAGGACAGCTGACTACAATCAGCCCCAGCATTTT. It codes for CASSHTRRTADYNQPQHF.

V gene TRBV5-8 combines with J gene TRBJ1-2; D ambiguous. V was clipped by 4 bases and J by 5 bases, with 21 bases between them. The CDR3 is 16 residues long. From germline, CDR1 is SGHTS and CDR2 YDEGEE. The CDR3: CASSKTSGAGIYGYTF. The CDR3 DNA follows: TGTGCCAGCAGCAAAACTTCGGGAGCGGGGATTTATGGCTACACCTTC.

The chain carries TRBV11-2 and TRBJ2-3; 7 positions agree with TRBD1. Looked up from germline, CDR1 is SGHAT and CDR2 is FQNNGV. The V segment lost 0 bases and the J segment 6 bases; nucleotides outside the gene matches: 12. The CDR3 runs 17 residues. This CDR3 is CASSLETGQYLPDTQYF. CDR3 sequence (DNA): TGTGCCAGCAGCTTAGAAACGGGACAGTACTTACCGGATACGCAGTATTTT. The whole variable domain, remainder taken from reference TRBV11-2 and TRBJ2-3, is EAGVAQSPRYKIIEKRQSVAFWCNPISGHATLYWYQQILGQGPKLLIQFQNNGVVDDSQLPKDRFSAERLKGVDSTLKIQPAKLEDSAVYLCASSLETGQYLPDTQYFGPGTRLTVL.

The J gene is TRBJ2-2, the V gene TRBV5-1; 7 nucleotides line up with TRBD1. This CDR3 is built from 16 residues. With V trimmed by 4 bases and J by 2 bases, 8 bases remained unmatched. CDR1 SGHRS and CDR2 YFSETQ come from the germline V gene. CDR3 region: CASSPSRQGNTGELFF. The CDR3 bases are TGCGCCAGCAGCCCCTCTCGACAGGGTAACACCGGGGAGCTGTTTTTT.

The chain links TRBV18 to TRBJ2-1; the match to TRBD1 covers 7 bases. From germline, CDR1 is KGHSH and CDR2 LQKENI. The V segment lost 3 bases and the J segment 7 bases; nucleotides outside the gene matches: 6. This CDR3 has 14 residues. The CDR3 protein is CASSPQAQGNEQFF. CDR3 DNA sequence: TGTGCCAGCTCACCTCAGGCACAGGGGAATGAGCAGTTCTTC. The whole variable domain, remainder taken from reference TRBV18 and TRBJ2-1, is NAGVMQNPRHLVRRRGQEARLRCSPMKGHSHVYWYRQLPEEGLKFMVYLQKENIIDESGMPKERFSAEFPKEGPSILRIQQVVRGDSAAYFCASSPQAQGNEQFFGPGTRLTVL.

The V call is TRBV7-2, the J call TRBJ2-1, with TRBD2 matching 7 bases. Trimming cost V 4 bases and J 0 bases; bases outside gene matches: 6. Germline V gene data show CDR1 as SGHTA and CDR2 as FQGNSA. This CDR3 spans 16 amino acids. The CDR3 DNA sequence: TGTGCCAGCAGCTCCCCCGCTAGCGGCTCCTACAATGAGCAGTTCTTC. It encodes CASSSPASGSYNEQFF.

The V call is TRBV5-1, the J call TRBJ2-7; weak D call: TRBD2 (6 bases). The CDR3 is made up of 15 amino acids. The V gene lost 1 base and the J gene lost 0 bases, with 11 bases spanning the gap. Germline lookup yields CDR1 SGHRS and CDR2 YFSETQ. The DNA of the CDR3 is TGCGCCAGCAGCTTGTTTGTGGGACTCTCCTACGAGCAGTACTTC. Its protein is CASSLFVGLSYEQYF.

This clone was recorded only once. The V and J genes are TRBV5-1 and TRBJ1-1, with 8 bases that match TRBD1. Per the germline V gene, CDR1 is SGHRS and CDR2 is YFSETQ. Unmatched junction bases numbered 16, after V lost 4 bases and J lost 5 bases. The CDR3 consists of 17 residues. CDR3 nucleotides: TGCGCCAGCAGCCCCTTTCCGGGGACAGGAGTTGAAACTGAAGCTTTCTTT. Residues: CASSPFPGTGVETEAFF.

This chain's CDR3 is CASSFTGLYNEQFF. CDR3 coding DNA: TGCGCCAGCAGTTTCACGGGACTCTATAATGAGCAGTTCTTC. This chain uses TRBV5-1 with TRBJ2-1, with D perhaps TRBD2 (6 bases). The V end lost 5 bases, the J end lost 7 bases, and 16 bases lay between the germline ends. CDR1 is SGHRS, CDR2 YFSETQ, per germline. The CDR3 spans 14 residues.

The chain recombines TRBV15 with TRBJ1-2, with no clear D. Germline CDR1 and CDR2: LNHNV and YYDKDF (reference sequence). V was shortened by 0 bases and J by 8 bases, with 13 bases between the two germline ends. This CDR3 has 14 amino acids. CDR3 nucleotides: TGTGCCACCAGCAGAGATCAACCCGGGAGCGGCTACACCTTC. It translates to CATSRDQPGSGYTF.

The chain links TRBV24-1 to TRBJ2-7; 9 bases agree with TRBD2. Germline V gives CDR1 KGHDR, CDR2 SFDVKD. Trimming cost V 3 bases and J 2 bases; bases outside gene matches: 7. The length of the CDR3 is 16 residues. CDR3 amino acids: CATSDPAGGRPYEQYF. The CDR3 region has the DNA TGTGCCACCAGTGATCCGGCGGGGGGGCGGCCCTACGAGCAGTACTTC.

The V and J genes are TRBV7-9 and TRBJ2-5; no clear D gene. The CDR3 loop spans 13 amino acids. Between the trimmed V and J ends, which lost 2 bases and 2 bases, there was a span of 6 bases. CDR1 and CDR2 from the germline V gene are SEHNR and FQNEAQ (reference sequence). CDR3 nucleotides: TGTGCCAGCAGCTTAAACAGACAAGAGACCCAGTACTTC. Translation gives CASSLNRQETQYF. Full variable domain (remainder filled in from reference TRBV7-9 and TRBJ2-5): DTGVSQNPRHKITKRGQNVTFRCDPISEHNRLYWYRQTLGQGPEFLTYFQNEAQLEKSRLLSDRFSAERPKGSFSTLEIQRTEQGDSAMYLCASSLNRQETQYFGPGTRLLVL.